Following are 7 T cell receptor beta chains from one sample sequenced in a study of beta chain features in type 1 diabetes. The sequenced template was cDNA made from the entire isolated RNA. Sequencing used immunoSEQ multiplex PCR; TCRdb keeps in-frame clones, though not all of them. This repertoire shows 360,000 or so clones, around 19% found once; its top ten account for around 0.045%. The sample was naive CD4+ T cells from blood. The source of these receptors is a woman younger than 30 in good health.

The chain carries TRBV19 and TRBJ1-1; a weak D match, TRBD1 (5 bases). This CDR3 spans 14 amino acids. The V end lost 9 bases, the J end lost 6 bases, and 20 bases lay between the germline ends. Germline lookup yields CDR1 LNHDA and CDR2 SQIVND (reference sequence). This CDR3 reads CASRPPGGRAEAFF. The CDR3 nucleotides are TGTGCCAGCAGGCCCCCCGGGGGACGGGCTGAAGCTTTCTTT.

This clone showed up just a few times. Other DNA sequences from this sample encode an identical CDR3 as well. V and J are TRBV9 and TRBJ2-1; 10 bases are shared with TRBD2. Germline V gives CDR1 SGDLS, CDR2 YYNGEE. The CDR3 length is 15 residues. V trimming: 2 bases; J trimming: 7 bases; junction bases outside the gene matches: 6. CDR3 nucleotide sequence: TGTGCCAGCAGCGTCGGTCTAGCGGGGGCGAATGAGCAGTTCTTC. Residues: CASSVGLAGANEQFF.

This sequence joins TRBV5-1 and TRBJ2-7; tentatively, D is TRBD1 (7 bases). This CDR3 is 13 amino acids long. Germline lookup yields CDR1 SGHRS and CDR2 YFSETQ. Trimming stripped 8 bases from V and 7 bases from J, with 19 bases between. Here the CDR3 DNA reads TGCGCCAGTGGGGGGACAGCCGATGGGGAGCAGTACTTC. This gives the protein CASGGTADGEQYF.

The chain employs TRBV30 and TRBJ2-2, with 7 bases matching TRBD1. The J segment lost 1 base and the V segment lost 8 bases, leaving 7 bases of the junction unmatched. Per germline, CDR1 GTSNPN and CDR2 SVGIG (reference sequence). This CDR3 has 14 amino acids. CDR3 nucleotide sequence: TGTGCCGGGGAAAGGACAGGGAACACCGGGGAGCTGTTTTTT. It codes for CAGERTGNTGELFF.

The V and J genes are TRBV9 and TRBJ1-1; 9 bases are shared with TRBD1. The CDR3 runs 14 residues. After removal of 3 bases from V and 8 bases from J, the junction contained 8 bases not matched to a gene. Germline lookup yields CDR1 SGDLS and CDR2 YYNGEE. The CDR3 DNA reads TGTGCCAGCAGCGCGGGACAGGGAAAAGTGGAAGCTTTCTTT. Protein product: CASSAGQGKVEAFF.

This clone was observed a few times. The J gene is TRBJ2-6, the V gene TRBV18; D remains ambiguous. The CDR3 covers 14 residues. Trimming pared 3 bases from V and 0 bases from J, leaving 3 bases between. Germline V gene sequence: CDR1 KGHSH, CDR2 LQKENI. The CDR3 nucleotides are TGTGCCAGCTCACCCGTCTCTGGGGCCAACGTCCTGACTTTC. Amino acid sequence: CASSPVSGANVLTF.

This clone was seen only a few times. V and J are TRBV4-1 and TRBJ2-6; 12 bases are shared with TRBD1. The CDR3 is 18 residues long. CDR1 and CDR2 from the germline V gene are MGHRA and YSYEKL. With V trimmed by 7 bases and J by 1 base, 8 bases remained unmatched. The CDR3 bases are TGCGCCAGCACGGGGACAGGGGGCCCCTTATCTGGGGCCAACGTCCTGACTTTC. It encodes CASTGTGGPLSGANVLTF.